This TCR beta chain was sequenced during a study of T cells in Graves' hyperthyroidism and ophthalmopathy. This clonotype showed up many times. Germline CDR1 DFQATT, CDR2 SNEGSKA (reference sequence). The CDR3 extends over 15 amino acids. V shed 1 base and J shed 2 bases, with 15 bases lying between them. TCR beta CDR3 regions were amplified from RNA transcripts. The HTBI primer set served for first-round RT-PCR of the TCR CDR3. TCRdb re-analysed the multiplex PCR reads in MiXCR, keeping a single row per CDR3 protein. The sample consists of about 420,000 distinct CDR3 sequences, around 15% of them appearing once. It was uncontrolled infection, other autoimmune disease, pregnancy or lactation that excluded patients.

This clonotype was obtained from a woman aged 18-29 years with Graves' hyperthyroidism. Sequencing was carried out using blood. The rearrangement uses TRBV20-1 and TRBJ2-7; weak D call: TRBD2 (6 bases). CDR3 in DNA: TGCAGTGCTAGAGGGGCGGAGGGACCCCCCTACGAGCAGTACTTC. It translates to CSARGAEGPPYEQYF.